The following is a T cell receptor (beta chain) sequence with its context. No cognate antigen has been identified for it. No base-level quality is on record; no much larger clone is a single base apart. RNA was extracted using the RNeasy kit, and roughly 0.5 to 1 ug of the RNA was reverse transcribed with random hexamers. TCR beta CDR3 regions were amplified with the immunoSEQ multiplex PCR assay covering 54 Vbeta and 13 Jbeta segments. PCR amplification bias was corrected using a synthetic template baseline for primer optimization and computational correction. Per the authors' processing: Reads were assigned to V, D and J genes according to IMGT and analyzed in immunoSEQ Analyzer, with only productive sequences retained. Clonality was calculated as one minus the Shannon entropy normalized by log2 of the number of productive unique sequences. Public and private clones were assessed among the 100 most prevalent clones of each patient and control. Clones were defined as Susac-specific when absent from the healthy and MS cohorts, from fewer than 1,200 published viral clones and from other ImmuneACCESS disease sequences. The raw public data were reprocessed by TCRdb itself: fastp quality trimming at Q25, MiXCR clonotype calling, in-frame beta chains only. Rows with a matching CDR3 protein are joined into one entry that keeps the most common DNA and genes. The V and J calls, along with clone size, are taken from TCRdb and not from the paper's own processing. The sample yields 75,000 to 80,000 distinct CDR3 sequences; approximately 94% were counted once. The leading ten clones occupy roughly 0.5% of the sample.

High-throughput TCR beta sequencing profiled peripheral blood CD8+ and CD4+ T cells from healthy donors, Susac syndrome patients and multiple sclerosis patients. Susac syndrome patients met recently defined diagnostic criteria for definite or probable disease. Bulk CD8+ and CD4+ T cells were purified magnetically by negative isolation, whereas CD8+ TEMRA cells were enriched by FACS. Blood was drawn into EDTA tubes, processed within 24 hours, and PBMCs were isolated by density gradient centrifugation. PBMCs destined for TCR sequencing were cryopreserved in liquid nitrogen and later thawed in a 37 °C water bath. A purity of at least 90% was achieved for sorted or isolated CD4+, CD8+ and CD8+ TEMRA cells. These data come from a study of CD8 T cells in Susac syndrome (dated by TCRdb to about 2019). Concerning the study at large: Among the Susac syndrome patients who were sequenced, clinically active disease was present in six and clinical remission was observed in fewer than 10. At blood withdrawal, Susac syndrome patients were either therapy-naive, taking corticosteroids (in some cases with IVIg as well), or taking IVIg alone. The study used repertoire sequencing to test whether antigen drove CD8+ T cell activation and differentiation in Susac syndrome. CD8+ T cell repertoire clonality was compared between eleven to twelve healthy donors, roughly 14 Susac syndrome patients and fewer than 19 multiple sclerosis patients.

Paper-wide results and their limitations: The number of individuals in the TCR sequencing and HLA analysis was acknowledged as relatively small. Clonal expansion was observed in Susac syndrome CD8+ repertoires, with the highest expansion in CD8+ TEMRA cells and greater expansion in clinically active than in remitting patients. Around 15 Susac-specific public clones were identified in the total CD8+ repertoire, and 5 or 6 Susac-specific public clones were identified in the CD8+ TEMRA repertoire.

The germline V gene specifies MNHNS as CDR1 and SASEGT as CDR2. Taken from cysteine to phenylalanine, the CDR3 has 14 residues. Only CDR3 DNA is held: 42 bases, read in frame from base 1. V lost 8 bases and J lost 2 bases; the stretch between them is 13 bases long. The sample comprised CD8+ T cells from PBMCs. This clonotype originated in a human donor with Susac syndrome. The rearrangement combines TRBV6-1 with TRBJ2-1; too little of a D gene remains to name it. The nucleotides are TGTGCCAGCGACCGGGTCTCGACCTACAATGAGCAGTTCTTC. It encodes CASDRVSTYNEQFF.